This TCR beta chain was captured by sequencing in a study of CD8 T cells in Susac syndrome. Overall study results and limits: The authors acknowledged that the study's TCR sequencing and HLA analysis involved relatively few individuals.

Sequencing of TCR beta was undertaken in CD8+ and CD4+ T cells derived from blood. The RNA, roughly 0.5 to 1 ug, was put through reverse transcription using random hexamers. Each CDR3 protein gets one entry after TCRdb re-called the immunoSEQ multiplex PCR reads with MiXCR. The table lists about 71,000 distinct CDR3 sequences, around 93% of them singletons. The ends were cut back, 1 base at V and 11 bases at J, with 11 bases in the middle. CDR1 and CDR2 (germline): DFQATT, SNEGSKA (reference sequence). The CDR3 covers 11 residues. This clonotype occurred once. What it recognizes is unknown. The V call is TRBV20-1, the J call TRBJ1-1; the D gene is possibly TRBD1 (6 bases). Sequenced sample: CD4+ T cells from PBMCs. The receptor's source is a human donor with Susac syndrome. For the CDR3, the DNA is TGCAGTGCTAGAGGATCAGGGGAGGCTTTCTTT. Amino acids: CSARGSGEAFF.